This TCR beta chain was obtained from a study of tumor-infiltrating lymphocytes in primary liver carcinoma. Points from the study as a whole: Pairs comparing tumor with adjacent tissue or blood overlapped less than pairs drawn from tumor regions.

Germline V gene sequence: CDR1 MNHNS, CDR2 SASEGT. The CDR3 extends over 15 amino acids. V was clipped by 6 bases and J by 14 bases, with 23 bases between them. Of note for this clonotype: What it binds is unknown.

Starting from 500 ng of total RNA, TCR beta cDNA was produced with a primer in the constant region. Modified slightly, ARM-PCR produced TCR beta libraries over three nested multiplex PCR rounds. The first two PCR rounds, around 10 cycles each, used TRBV1-TRBV30 forward primers and a C-beta reverse primer. Each CDR3 protein gets one entry after TCRdb re-called the multiplex PCR reads with MiXCR. Of about 35,000 distinct CDR3 sequences in the sample, nearly 75% were seen once. Total RNA and DNA came together from roughly 20-30 mg of bulk tissue without cell sorting. This chain connects TRBV6-1 to TRBJ2-6; tentative D call: TRBD1 (5 bases). The sequence came from a man aged 35 to 55 with primary liver carcinoma and hepatitis B virus infection. The sequenced material came from liver tumor tissue from sampling region 4. Subset defined: tumor region T4, right-lateral pole. As DNA, the CDR3 is TGTGCCAGCAGAGAATTCTCCCAAGGGGCCAATATCCTGACTTTC. Protein sequence: CASREFSQGANILTF.